This T cell receptor beta chain was sequenced in a study of lymphopenia after photon versus proton radiotherapy. Some clones are missing from TCRdb's copy, which holds only in-frame ones; the method was immunoSEQ multiplex PCR. The table shows around 19,000 clones, with under 95% occurring only once. The CDR3 sequence is 13 residues long. V shed 6 bases and J shed 3 bases, with 11 bases lying between them. CDR1 is KGHSH and CDR2 is LQKENI in the germline V gene. The sample was peripheral blood, taken from a patient treated with photon-based radiotherapy. V and J are TRBV18 and TRBJ1-1; no reliable D call. This receptor was taken from a middle-aged woman with cholangiocarcinoma. The CDR3 region is CASSKGGYTEAFF. DNA for the CDR3: TGTGCCAGCTCTAAGGGAGGATACACTGAAGCTTTCTTT.